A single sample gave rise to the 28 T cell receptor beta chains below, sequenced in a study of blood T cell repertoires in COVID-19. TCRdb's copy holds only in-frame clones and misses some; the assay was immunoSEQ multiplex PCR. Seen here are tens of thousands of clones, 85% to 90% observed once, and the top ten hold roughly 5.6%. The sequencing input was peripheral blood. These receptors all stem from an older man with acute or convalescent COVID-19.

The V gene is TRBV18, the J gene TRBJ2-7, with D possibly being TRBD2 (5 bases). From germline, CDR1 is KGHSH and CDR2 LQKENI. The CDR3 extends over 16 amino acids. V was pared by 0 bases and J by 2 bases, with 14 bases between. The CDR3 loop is CASSPPGAAMAYEQYF. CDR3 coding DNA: TGTGCCAGCTCACCACCGGGAGCGGCCATGGCCTACGAGCAGTACTTC.

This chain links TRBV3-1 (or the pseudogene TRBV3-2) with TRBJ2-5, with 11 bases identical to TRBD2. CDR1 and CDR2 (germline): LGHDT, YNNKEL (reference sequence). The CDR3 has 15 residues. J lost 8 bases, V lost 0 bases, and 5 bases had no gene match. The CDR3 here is CASSQEGTSGYTQYF. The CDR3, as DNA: TGTGCCAGCAGCCAAGAGGGGACTAGCGGATATACCCAGTACTTC.

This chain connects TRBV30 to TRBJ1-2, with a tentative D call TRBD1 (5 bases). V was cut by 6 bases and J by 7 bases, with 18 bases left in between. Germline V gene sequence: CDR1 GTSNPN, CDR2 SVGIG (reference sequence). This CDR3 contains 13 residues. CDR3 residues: CACFDSRSGGYTF. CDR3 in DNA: TGTGCCTGTTTTGACAGCCGTTCAGGTGGCTACACCTTC.

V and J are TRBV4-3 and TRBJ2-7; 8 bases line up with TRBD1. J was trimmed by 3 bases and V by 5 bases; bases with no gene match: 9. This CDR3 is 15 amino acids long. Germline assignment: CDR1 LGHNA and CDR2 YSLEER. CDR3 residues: CASSYEQGVRYEQYF. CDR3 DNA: TGCGCCAGCAGCTACGAACAGGGGGTTCGCTACGAGCAGTACTTC.

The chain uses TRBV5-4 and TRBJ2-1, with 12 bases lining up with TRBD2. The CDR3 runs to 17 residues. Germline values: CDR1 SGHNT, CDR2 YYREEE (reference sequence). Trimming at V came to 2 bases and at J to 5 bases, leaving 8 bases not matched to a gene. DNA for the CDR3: TGTGCCAGCAGCTTAGGACTAGCGGGGACCTTAAACAATGAGCAGTTCTTC. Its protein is CASSLGLAGTLNNEQFF.

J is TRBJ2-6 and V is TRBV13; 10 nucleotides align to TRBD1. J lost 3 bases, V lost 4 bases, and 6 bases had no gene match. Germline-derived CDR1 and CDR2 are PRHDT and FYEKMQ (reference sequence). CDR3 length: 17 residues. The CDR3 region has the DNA TGTGCCAGCAGCTGGGGGGACAGGGGTCGTGGGGCCAACGTCCTGACTTTC. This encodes CASSWGDRGRGANVLTF.

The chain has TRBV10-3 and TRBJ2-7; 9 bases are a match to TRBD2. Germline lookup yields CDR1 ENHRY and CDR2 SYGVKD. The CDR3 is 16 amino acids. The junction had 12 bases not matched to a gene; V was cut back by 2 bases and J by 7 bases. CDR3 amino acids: CAISEVASGTGGEQYF. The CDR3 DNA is TGTGCCATCAGTGAGGTGGCTAGCGGGACGGGGGGTGAGCAGTACTTC.

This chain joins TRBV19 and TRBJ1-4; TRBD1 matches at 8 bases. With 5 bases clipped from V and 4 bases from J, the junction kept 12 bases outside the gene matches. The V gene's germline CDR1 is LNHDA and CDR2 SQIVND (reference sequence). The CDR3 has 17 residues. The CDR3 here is CASSVRPPGQVNEKLFF. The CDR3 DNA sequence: TGTGCCAGTAGTGTCCGCCCCCCGGGACAGGTTAATGAAAAACTGTTTTTT.

CDR3 protein: CASSLTRDRGYNEQFF. CDR3 bases: TGTGCCAGCAGCCTCACCCGGGACAGGGGATACAATGAGCAGTTCTTC. This chain connects TRBV7-2 to TRBJ2-1; 10 bases fit TRBD1. Germline V gene data show CDR1 as SGHTA and CDR2 as FQGNSA. This CDR3 is 16 amino acids long. V gave up 5 bases and J gave up 4 bases; unmatched junction bases: 8.

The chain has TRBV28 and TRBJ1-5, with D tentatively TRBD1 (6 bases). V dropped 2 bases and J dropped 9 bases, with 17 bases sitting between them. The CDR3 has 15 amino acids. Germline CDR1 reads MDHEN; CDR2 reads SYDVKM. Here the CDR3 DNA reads TGTGCCAGCAGTTTAAACCCAGGGGCCCCAGGGCCCCAGCATTTT. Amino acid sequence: CASSLNPGAPGPQHF.

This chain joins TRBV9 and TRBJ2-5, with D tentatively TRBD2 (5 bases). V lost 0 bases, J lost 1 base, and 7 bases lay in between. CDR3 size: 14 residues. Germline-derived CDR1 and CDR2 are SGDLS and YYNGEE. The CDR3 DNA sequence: TGTGCCAGCAGCGTAGGACGGGGCCAAGAGACCCAGTACTTC. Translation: CASSVGRGQETQYF.

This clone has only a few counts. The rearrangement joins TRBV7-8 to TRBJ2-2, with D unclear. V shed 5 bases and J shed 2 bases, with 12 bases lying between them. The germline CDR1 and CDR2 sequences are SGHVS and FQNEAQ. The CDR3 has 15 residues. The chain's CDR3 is CASSPLGGNTGELFF. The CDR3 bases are TGTGCCAGCAGCCCACTTGGCGGAAACACCGGGGAGCTGTTTTTT.

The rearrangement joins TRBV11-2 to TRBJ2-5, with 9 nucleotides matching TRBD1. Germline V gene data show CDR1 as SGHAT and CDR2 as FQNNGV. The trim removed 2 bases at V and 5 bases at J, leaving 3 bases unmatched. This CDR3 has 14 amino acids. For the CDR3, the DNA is TGTGCCAGCAGCTTAACAGGGGGCGGGGAGACCCAGTACTTC. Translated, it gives CASSLTGGGETQYF.

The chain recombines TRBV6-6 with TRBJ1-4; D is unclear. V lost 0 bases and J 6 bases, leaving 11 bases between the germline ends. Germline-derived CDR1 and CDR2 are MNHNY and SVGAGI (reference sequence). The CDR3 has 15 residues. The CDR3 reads CASSYSARRDEKLFF. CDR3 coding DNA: TGTGCCAGCAGTTACTCGGCCCGGAGGGATGAAAAACTGTTTTTT.

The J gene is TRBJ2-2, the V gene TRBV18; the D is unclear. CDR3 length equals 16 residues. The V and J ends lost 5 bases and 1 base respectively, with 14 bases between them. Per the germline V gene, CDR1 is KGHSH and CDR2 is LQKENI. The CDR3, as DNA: TGTGCCAGCTCAGCATACAGAGTCGAGAACACCGGGGAGCTGTTTTTT. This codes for CASSAYRVENTGELFF.

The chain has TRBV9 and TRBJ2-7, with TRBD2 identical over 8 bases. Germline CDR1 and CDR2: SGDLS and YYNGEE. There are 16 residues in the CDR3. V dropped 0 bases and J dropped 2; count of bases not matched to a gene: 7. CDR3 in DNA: TGTGCCAGCAGCGTAGTTTCTACTAGCGGAACCTACGAGCAGTACTTC. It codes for CASSVVSTSGTYEQYF.

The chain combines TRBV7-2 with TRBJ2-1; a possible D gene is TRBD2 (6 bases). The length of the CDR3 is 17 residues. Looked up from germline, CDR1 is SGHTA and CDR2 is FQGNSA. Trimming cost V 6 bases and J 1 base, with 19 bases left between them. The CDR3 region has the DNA TGTGCCAGCAGTTATGGGGGGACCTACGATTCCTACAATGAGCAGTTCTTC. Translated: CASSYGGTYDSYNEQFF.

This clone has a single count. CDR3 loop: CASSPSGGANNEQFF. The CDR3 DNA follows: TGTGCCAGCAGCCCATCCGGGGGGGCAAACAATGAGCAGTTCTTC. The genes are TRBV7-3 and TRBJ2-1; 8 bases align to TRBD2. CDR1 SGHTA and CDR2 FQGTGA come from the germline V gene. This CDR3 region has 15 residues. The J segment lost 5 bases and the V segment lost 5 bases, leaving 8 bases of the junction unmatched.

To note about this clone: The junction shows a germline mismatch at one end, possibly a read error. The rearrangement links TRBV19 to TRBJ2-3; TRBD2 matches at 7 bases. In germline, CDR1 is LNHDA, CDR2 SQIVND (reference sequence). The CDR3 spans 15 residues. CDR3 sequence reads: CASSFSGGRTGTQYF. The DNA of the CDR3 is TGTGCCAGTAGTTTCTCCGGGGGGAGAACAGGTACGCAGTATTTT.

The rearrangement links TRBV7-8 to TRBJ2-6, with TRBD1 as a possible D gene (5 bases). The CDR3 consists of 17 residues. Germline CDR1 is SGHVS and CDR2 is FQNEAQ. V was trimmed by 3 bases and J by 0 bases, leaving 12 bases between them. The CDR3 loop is CASSLPQGLSGANVLTF. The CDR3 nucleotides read TGTGCCAGCAGCTTGCCTCAGGGCCTCTCTGGGGCCAACGTCCTGACTTTC. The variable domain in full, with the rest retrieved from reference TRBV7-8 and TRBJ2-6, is GAGVSQSPRYKVAKRGQDVALRCDPISGHVSLFWYQQALGQGPEFLTYFQNEAQLDKSGLPSDRFFAERPEGSVSTLKIQRTQQEDSAVYLCASSLPQGLSGANVLTFGAGSRLTVL.

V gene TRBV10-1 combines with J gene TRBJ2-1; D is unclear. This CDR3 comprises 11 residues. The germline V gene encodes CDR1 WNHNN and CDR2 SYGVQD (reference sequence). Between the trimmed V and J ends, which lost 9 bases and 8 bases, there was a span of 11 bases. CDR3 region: CASNNPHEQFF. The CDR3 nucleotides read TGCGCCAGTAACAACCCCCATGAGCAGTTCTTC.

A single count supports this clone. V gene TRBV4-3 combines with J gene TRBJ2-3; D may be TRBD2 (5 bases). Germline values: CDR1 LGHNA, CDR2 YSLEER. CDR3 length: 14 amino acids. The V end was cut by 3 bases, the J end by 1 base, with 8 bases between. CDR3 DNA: TGCGCCAGCAGCCAGGACGGGGGCACAGATACGCAGTATTTT. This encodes CASSQDGGTDTQYF.

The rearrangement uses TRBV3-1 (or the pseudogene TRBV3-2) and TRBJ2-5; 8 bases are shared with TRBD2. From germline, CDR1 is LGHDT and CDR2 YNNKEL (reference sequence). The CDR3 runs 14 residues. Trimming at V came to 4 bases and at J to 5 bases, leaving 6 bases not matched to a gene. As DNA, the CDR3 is TGTGCCAGCAGCCTCCGGGGGGGCCGCGAGACCCAGTACTTC. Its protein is CASSLRGGRETQYF.

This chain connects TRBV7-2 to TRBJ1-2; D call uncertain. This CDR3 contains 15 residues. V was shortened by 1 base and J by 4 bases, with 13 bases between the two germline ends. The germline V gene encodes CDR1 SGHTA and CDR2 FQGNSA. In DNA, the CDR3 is TGTGCCAGCAGCTTAGAGCCGGGATTTGTCTATGGCTACACCTTC. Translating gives CASSLEPGFVYGYTF.

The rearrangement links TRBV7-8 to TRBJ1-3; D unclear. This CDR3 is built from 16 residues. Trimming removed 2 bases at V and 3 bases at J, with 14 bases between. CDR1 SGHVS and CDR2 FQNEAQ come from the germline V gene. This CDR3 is CASSLYRGKSGNTIYF. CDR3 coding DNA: TGTGCCAGCAGCTTATACCGGGGAAAAAGTGGAAACACCATATATTTT.

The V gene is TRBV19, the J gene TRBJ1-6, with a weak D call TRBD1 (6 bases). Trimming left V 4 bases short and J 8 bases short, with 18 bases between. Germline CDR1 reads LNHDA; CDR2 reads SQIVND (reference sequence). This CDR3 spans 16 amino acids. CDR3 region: CASSTHPDRPDSPLHF. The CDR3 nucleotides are TGTGCCAGTAGTACCCATCCTGACAGGCCGGATTCACCCCTCCACTTT.

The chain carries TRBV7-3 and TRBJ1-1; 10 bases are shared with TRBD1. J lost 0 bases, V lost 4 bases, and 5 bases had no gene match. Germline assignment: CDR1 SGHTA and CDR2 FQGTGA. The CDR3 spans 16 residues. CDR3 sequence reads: CASSSGQGRLNTEAFF. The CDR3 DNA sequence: TGTGCCAGCAGCTCGGGACAGGGGAGGCTGAACACTGAAGCTTTCTTT.

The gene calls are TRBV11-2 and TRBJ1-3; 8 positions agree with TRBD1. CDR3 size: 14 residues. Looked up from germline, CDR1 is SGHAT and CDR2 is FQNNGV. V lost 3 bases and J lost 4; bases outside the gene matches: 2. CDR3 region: CASSFRTGGNTIYF. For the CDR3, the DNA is TGTGCCAGCAGCTTCCGGACAGGGGGAAACACCATATATTTT.